The sample holds a few counts of the clone carrying this T cell receptor (beta chain). Its antigen is still unknown. This sample is drawn from a study of vaccination and CD4 T cells after COVID-19. Study context: The study collected post-vaccine samples a median 72 days after dose two, with a range of 14 to 241.

V gave up 4 bases and J gave up 3 bases, with 6 bases separating them. The CDR3 sequence is 13 residues long. Germline V CDR1 and CDR2: MRHNA, SNTAGT. The study sequenced cultured CD4+ T cell DNA using the Oncomine TCR Beta short-read assay. Researchers extracted genomic DNA from CD4+ T cells that had been cultured. In TCRdb, the PCR reads were re-called with MiXCR into one record per CDR3 protein. The sample yields about 5,700 distinct CDR3 sequences, around 37% seen once. Treatment described: approximately nine-day PBMC culture with coronavirus spike peptide pools or control peptides (ViraFEST assay). Prior to the COVID-19 pandemic (2011-2018), the unexposed donor's CD4+ T cells were collected.

V and J are TRBV6-4 and TRBJ2-2; perhaps TRBD2 as D (6 bases). The receptor's source is a human donor in good health. Material: CD4+ T cells from blood, cultured in vitro. The CDR3 DNA sequence: TGTGCCAGCAGTGCGGGGGACACCGGGGAGCTGTTTTTT. Translated: CASSAGDTGELFF.